This is a list of T cell receptor beta chains from one sample in a study of vaccination effects on CD4 cells after COVID-19. Sequencing was performed with immunoSEQ multiplex PCR; in TCRdb, only in-frame clones are kept and a portion is missing. The data show roughly 40,000 clones, about 67% seen once. Antigens of these TCRs are unknown. The sequencing used CD4+ T cells from PBMCs cultured without peptide, collected after COVID-19 vaccination. The origin of the receptors is a human donor who received a COVID-19 vaccine. The CDR3 runs from the conserved cysteine through the conserved F or W. D genes are given only for firm matches. Some rows mark clone size as missing; the rest say once, few, many or name a class of expanded clone.

J: TRBJ2-3; V: TRBV19; length: 13; size: few; D: .; DNA: TGTGCCAGTAGTATGGCTCAGTCAGATACGCAGTATTTT; CDR3: CASSMAQSDTQYF
J: TRBJ2-5; V: TRBV6-5; length: 13; size: .; D: TRBD1; DNA: TGTGCCAGCAGCCGGGACAGACAAGAGACCCAGTACTTC; CDR3: CASSRDRQETQYF
J: TRBJ2-1; V: TRBV2; length: 14; size: .; D: TRBD1; DNA: TGTGCCAGCAGAGGACAGGGCCCGGGGGCTGAGCAGTTCTTC; CDR3: CASRGQGPGAEQFF
J: TRBJ1-2; V: TRBV27; length: 14; size: .; D: TRBD1; DNA: TGTGCCAGCAGTTCCCAGGGGGAATTCTATGGCTACACCTTC; CDR3: CASSSQGEFYGYTF
J: TRBJ2-2; V: TRBV11-3; length: 14; size: few; D: .; DNA: TGTGCCAGCAGCTCAAACGGGGACACCGGGGAGCTGTTTTTT; CDR3: CASSSNGDTGELFF
J: TRBJ1-2; V: TRBV4-1; length: 15; size: .; D: .; DNA: TGCGCCAGCAGCCAAGGACGTACAGGGCAGAGGGGCTACACCTTC; CDR3: CASSQGRTGQRGYTF
J: TRBJ2-3; V: TRBV3-1/TRBV3-2; length: 17; size: .; D: TRBD2; DNA: TGTGCCAGCAGCCACTCGGGACTAGCGAGATATACAGATACGCAGTATTTT; CDR3: CASSHSGLARYTDTQYF
J: TRBJ2-5; V: TRBV18; length: 16; size: .; D: .; DNA: TGTGCCAGCTCACGAGGGATGCGGCAACTACAAGAGACCCAGTACTTC; CDR3: CASSRGMRQLQETQYF
J: TRBJ1-3; V: TRBV6-5; length: 13; size: .; D: .; DNA: TGTGCCAGCACCCCCGTGGCTGGAAACACCATATATTTT; CDR3: CASTPVAGNTIYF
J: TRBJ2-7; V: TRBV19; length: 19; size: .; D: TRBD2; DNA: TGTGCCAGTAGTATAGAGGGTGGAGGAGCGGGAGTCCACAGGTACGAGCAGTACTTC; CDR3: CASSIEGGGAGVHRYEQYF
J: TRBJ2-7; V: TRBV15; length: 15; size: few; D: .; DNA: TGTGCCACCAGCAGAGACCCGGGCGGGTACTACGAGCAGTACTTC; CDR3: CATSRDPGGYYEQYF
J: TRBJ2-7; V: TRBV25-1; length: 14; size: .; D: TRBD2; DNA: TGTGCCAGCAGGCGGGGGGAAGCTACCTACGAGCAGTACTTC; CDR3: CASRRGEATYEQYF
J: TRBJ2-3; V: TRBV6-1; length: 15; size: .; D: .; DNA: TGTGCCAGCAGTGAATGGGCTAGAAGTGAGGATACGCAGTATTTT; CDR3: CASSEWARSEDTQYF
J: TRBJ2-3; V: TRBV11-3; length: 13; size: .; D: .; DNA: TGTGCCAGCACTGACGGAAACACAGATACGCAGTATTTT; CDR3: CASTDGNTDTQYF
J: TRBJ1-4; V: TRBV7-9; length: 15; size: once; D: .; DNA: TGTGCCAGCAGCTTGTCTTCTGGGATGGGTGAAAAACTGTTTTTT; CDR3: CASSLSSGMGEKLFF
J: TRBJ1-4; V: TRBV5-6; length: 16; size: .; D: TRBD1; DNA: TGTGCCAGCAGCTCCGGGACAGCCGTTGTTAGCGAAAAACTGTTTTTT; CDR3: CASSSGTAVVSEKLFF
J: TRBJ1-6; V: TRBV27; length: 15; size: .; D: .; DNA: TGTGCCAGTCCCCTATGCGCAGGGGAAAATTCACCCCTCCACTTT; CDR3: CASPLCAGENSPLHF
J: TRBJ1-4; V: TRBV19; length: 15; size: .; D: .; DNA: TGTGCCAGCGAAAGGCGGAAATCAACTAATGAAAAACTGTTTTTT; CDR3: CASERRKSTNEKLFF
J: TRBJ1-1; V: TRBV27; length: 15; size: .; D: .; DNA: TGTGCCAGCAGTCGGACAGTTAGATTGAACACTGAAGCTTTCTTT; CDR3: CASSRTVRLNTEAFF
J: TRBJ2-5; V: TRBV6-5; length: 11; size: .; D: .; DNA: TGTGCCAGCAGTAACCCGGAGACCCAGTACTTC; CDR3: CASSNPETQYF
J: TRBJ1-5; V: TRBV6-5; length: 15; size: few; D: .; DNA: TGTGCCAGCAATTTTGAGAAGAGGAGCAATCAGCCCCAGCATTTT; CDR3: CASNFEKRSNQPQHF
J: TRBJ1-2; V: TRBV6-4; length: 16; size: once; D: TRBD1; DNA: TGTGCCAGCAGTCCCGAGGACAGGGGCAGGAGGGGCGGCTACACCTTC; CDR3: CASSPEDRGRRGGYTF
J: TRBJ1-6; V: TRBV2; length: 15; size: .; D: .; DNA: TGTGCCAGCAGTGACCGCAGGGATGGTAATTCACCCCTCCACTTT; CDR3: CASSDRRDGNSPLHF
J: TRBJ2-3; V: TRBV6-5; length: 14; size: .; D: TRBD2; DNA: TGTGCCATCTCCCGCGCGGGAGATGGGTATACGCAGTATTTT; CDR3: CAISRAGDGYTQYF
J: TRBJ2-1; V: TRBV5-6; length: 15; size: few; D: .; DNA: TGTGCCAGCCTACCGGGCCCGGACTCCTACAATGAGCAGTTCTTC; CDR3: CASLPGPDSYNEQFF
J: TRBJ1-3; V: TRBV10-3; length: 16; size: .; D: .; DNA: TGTGCCATCAGCGCACAACAGGGAAGCTCTGGAAACACCATATATTTT; CDR3: CAISAQQGSSGNTIYF
J: TRBJ2-5; V: TRBV7-9; length: 14; size: .; D: .; DNA: TGTGCCAGCAGCTTAGGGAGGAACCAAGAGACCCAGTACTTC; CDR3: CASSLGRNQETQYF
J: TRBJ2-6; V: TRBV4-1; length: 18; size: .; D: .; DNA: TGCGCCAGCAGCCACGTACACCCTAAGTCCTCTGGGGCCAACGTCCTGACTTTC; CDR3: CASSHVHPKSSGANVLTF
J: TRBJ2-7; V: TRBV30; length: 17; size: few; D: TRBD2; DNA: TGTGCCTGGAGTAGGAGCGGGGGGAGTTGGAGCCCCCTCGAGCAGTACTTC; CDR3: CAWSRSGGSWSPLEQYF
J: TRBJ2-7; V: TRBV12-3/TRBV12-4; length: 12; size: .; D: .; DNA: TGTGCCAGCAGCCCCCGTCTTTATGAGCAGTACTTC; CDR3: CASSPRLYEQYF
J: TRBJ2-3; V: TRBV18; length: 15; size: .; D: .; DNA: TGTGCCAGCTCACCCGGAGGGGGCACGATGGATACGCAGTATTTT; CDR3: CASSPGGGTMDTQYF
J: TRBJ2-7; V: TRBV30; length: 13; size: .; D: .; DNA: TGTGCCTGGAAGGTAGAAACCTCCTACGAGCAGTACTTC; CDR3: CAWKVETSYEQYF
J: TRBJ2-5; V: TRBV6-1; length: 15; size: once; D: TRBD1; DNA: TGTGCCAGCAGTGACACAGGGGTTGGTAGAAGGTCCCAGTACTTC; CDR3: CASSDTGVGRRSQYF
J: TRBJ1-2; V: TRBV2; length: 15; size: .; D: .; DNA: TGTGCCAGCAGTGAAGCCCAGGTTAGGGACCATGGCTACACCTTC; CDR3: CASSEAQVRDHGYTF
J: TRBJ2-2; V: TRBV15; length: 18; size: .; D: .; DNA: TGTGCCACCAGCAGAGTTGGAGTTTTAGGAAAGAACACCGGGGAGCTGTTTTTT; CDR3: CATSRVGVLGKNTGELFF
J: TRBJ1-3; V: TRBV19; length: 14; size: .; D: .; DNA: TGTGCCAGTAGTATACAGGGTGACGGAAACACCATATATTTT; CDR3: CASSIQGDGNTIYF
J: TRBJ1-5; V: TRBV19; length: 16; size: .; D: .; DNA: TGTGCCAGTAGTATTGTGGGCAGGAGAAGCAATCAGCCCCAGCATTTT; CDR3: CASSIVGRRSNQPQHF
J: TRBJ1-2; V: TRBV18; length: 16; size: .; D: .; DNA: TGTGCCAGCTCACCACCTTCACGCAGGGAAGGGAATGGCTACACCTTC; CDR3: CASSPPSRREGNGYTF
J: TRBJ1-2; V: TRBV6-6; length: 13; size: .; D: .; DNA: TGTGCCAGCAGTCCAAGGGGGGGATCGGGCTACACCTTC; CDR3: CASSPRGGSGYTF
J: TRBJ2-1; V: TRBV24-1; length: 17; size: .; D: TRBD2; DNA: TGTGCCACCAGTTCCCGACTAGCGGGGGGGGGATGGAATGAGCAGTTCTTC; CDR3: CATSSRLAGGGWNEQFF
J: TRBJ1-5; V: TRBV11-2; length: 15; size: .; D: .; DNA: TGTGCCAGCAGCTTAAGTGGAACCAACAATCAGCCCCAGCATTTT; CDR3: CASSLSGTNNQPQHF
J: TRBJ2-3; V: TRBV3-1/TRBV3-2; length: 15; size: .; D: TRBD2; DNA: TGTGCCAGCAGCCCTACTAGCGGGAGCACAGATACGCAGTATTTT; CDR3: CASSPTSGSTDTQYF
J: TRBJ1-1; V: TRBV2; length: 11; size: .; D: .; DNA: TGTGCCAGCAGTGTACGAGTGTCCGCTTTCTTT; CDR3: CASSVRVSAFF
J: TRBJ2-3; V: TRBV12-3/TRBV12-4; length: 13; size: .; D: TRBD1; DNA: TGTGCCAGCAGGGACAGGGGGGTATATACGCAGTATTTT; CDR3: CASRDRGVYTQYF
J: TRBJ1-2; V: TRBV4-1; length: 17; size: .; D: .; DNA: TGCGCCAGCAGCCAAGAGAGAGGCGCAGGCTCGAACTATGGCTACACCTTC; CDR3: CASSQERGAGSNYGYTF
J: TRBJ2-2; V: TRBV18; length: 15; size: .; D: .; DNA: TGTGCCAGCTCACCTTCCGGGGGAAGGGGCCGGGAGCTGTTTTTT; CDR3: CASSPSGGRGRELFF
J: TRBJ2-7; V: TRBV6-5; length: 15; size: .; D: TRBD1; DNA: TGTGCCAGCAGTTATCGGACAGGGTTTGGGTACGAGCAGTACTTC; CDR3: CASSYRTGFGYEQYF
J: TRBJ2-3; V: TRBV29-1; length: 16; size: .; D: .; DNA: TGCAGCTCCCCCACCCACGAATCTAGCGGCACAGATACGCAGTATTTT; CDR3: CSSPTHESSGTDTQYF
J: TRBJ2-2; V: TRBV18; length: 17; size: .; D: TRBD2; DNA: TGTGCCAGCTCACCACCGGCCCTAGCGGTTGTGACCGGGGAGCTGTTTTTT; CDR3: CASSPPALAVVTGELFF
J: TRBJ2-1; V: TRBV19; length: 16; size: .; D: TRBD2; DNA: TGTGCCAGTAGTATGAACGGCGGGAGTCGCTACAATGAGCAGTTCTTC; CDR3: CASSMNGGSRYNEQFF
J: TRBJ2-1; V: TRBV6-1; length: 20; size: few; D: TRBD2; DNA: TGTGCCAGCAGTGAAAATCGGGGACTAGCGGGGGGGAGGTCCTACAATGAGCAGTTCTTC; CDR3: CASSENRGLAGGRSYNEQFF
J: TRBJ1-2; V: TRBV6-4; length: 12; size: .; D: .; DNA: TGTGCCAGTTCAGGACCTAACTATGGCTACACCTTC; CDR3: CASSGPNYGYTF
J: TRBJ1-1; V: TRBV2; length: 13; size: once; D: .; DNA: TGTGCCAGCTTCATGGCCAGGAGGGGTGAAGCTTTCTTT; CDR3: CASFMARRGEAFF